This TCR beta chain is from a study of Graves' ophthalmopathy and Graves' hyperthyroidism. Germline CDR1 reads MNHEY; CDR2 reads SVGEGT. This CDR3 has 14 amino acids. V lost 3 bases and J lost 3, with 12 bases in between. RNA transcripts were the template, and TCR beta CDR3 regions were amplified from them. Following a first-round RT-PCR that used HTBI primers, a second-round multiplex PCR was carried out. MiXCR, run by TCRdb on the multiplex PCR reads, gives a single entry per CDR3 protein. This sample has about 400,000 distinct CDR3 sequences, with 15% found just once. Many counts were recorded for this clonotype. Its target is not known. Findings of the study overall: Sensitivity of roughly 64% and specificity of nearly 75% were achieved by the model that predicted ophthalmopathy progression.

The sequenced sample consisted of peripheral blood. The V gene is TRBV6-2 or TRBV6-3, the J gene TRBJ2-7, with a possible D match to TRBD1 (5 bases). The receptor was derived from a woman aged 18-30 years with stable Graves' hyperthyroidism. The CDR3 is CASSYAQGRYEQYF. As DNA, the CDR3 is TGTGCCAGCAGTTATGCGCAGGGCCGCTACGAGCAGTACTTC.